This T cell receptor (beta chain) was sequenced for a study of monozygotic twins with cystic fibrosis. The table came from immunoSEQ multiplex PCR; TCRdb's copy has only in-frame clones and leaves some out. This table holds about 35,000 clones, around 66% found once. Remarks on this clone: Its cognate antigen is unknown.

Study conclusions and caveats: Monozygotic CF twin pairs shared significantly more nucleotide-identical clonotypes than unrelated CF individuals did.

CDR3 length equals 13 residues. The V gene lost 0 bases and the J gene lost 4 bases, with 7 bases spanning the gap. Germline CDR1 GTSNPN, CDR2 SVGIG (reference sequence). The sequenced sample was blood. The chain carries TRBV30 and TRBJ1-5; D uncertain. The receptor comes from a girl aged 5-17 years with cystic fibrosis. The CDR3 DNA is TGTGCCTGGAGTGTACTGGGTAATCAGCCCCAGCATTTT. Its protein is CAWSVLGNQPQHF. The full variable domain, completed using reference TRBV30 and TRBJ1-5, is SQTIHQWPATLVQPVGSPLSLECTVEGTSNPNLYWYRQAAGRGLQLLFYSVGIGQISSEVPQNLSASRPQDRQFILSSKKLLLSDSGFYLCAWSVLGNQPQHFGDGTRLSIL.